These 8 T cell receptor beta chains originate from one sample sequenced in a study of shared T cell receptors in the human thymus (dated by TCRdb to the early 2020s). Library method: the immunoSEQ multiplex PCR assay. Here the immuneACCESS table is served through TCRdb, limited to in-frame sequences with V and J called. Missing clones are a known gap in these copies; in checked studies unresolved V genes cover under half, and the rest lacks a known reason. The sample contains fewer than 700,000 clones, around 87% of them found a single time. Around 0.01% of the sample comes from the top ten. The sample was also reused in another study, on human thymus T cells.

The sequencing sample was made of thymocytes. These TCRs come from a boy in the first two years of life with a congenital heart defect. Donor details come from another sample of the same person, matched by shared clones.

The V call is TRBV6-6, the J call TRBJ2-2; perhaps TRBD1 as D (6 bases). The V gene lost 8 bases and the J gene lost 6 bases, with 16 bases spanning the gap. The CDR3 sequence is 14 residues long. Looked up from germline, CDR1 is MNHNY and CDR2 is SVGAGI (reference sequence). The CDR3 DNA reads TGTGCCAGCGCTGACCTGGGGGCCCCCGGGGAGCTGTTTTTT. Translated, it gives CASADLGAPGELFF.

This clone was counted a single time. The genes are TRBV7-2 and TRBJ2-7; 8 bases fit TRBD2. CDR1 SGHTA and CDR2 FQGNSA come from the germline V gene. There are 13 residues in the CDR3. The V gene end was trimmed by 3 bases and the J gene end by 5 bases; junction bases not matched to a gene: 3. CDR3 residues: CASSFSGGDEQYF. The CDR3 region has the DNA TGTGCCAGCAGCTTCTCGGGAGGGGACGAGCAGTACTTC.

The chain joins TRBV7-9 to TRBJ1-2; no reliable D call. Per the germline V gene, CDR1 is SEHNR and CDR2 is FQNEAQ (reference sequence). CDR3 length: 14 amino acids. The germline V and J ends were trimmed by 5 bases and 4 bases, with 14 bases remaining between them. The CDR3 DNA is TGTGCCAGCAGCCCCGGGAGGCGGGTCTATGGCTACACCTTC. Its protein is CASSPGRRVYGYTF.

This chain links TRBV10-2 with TRBJ2-7, with 14 bases identical to TRBD2. The ends lost 6 bases at V and 4 bases at J; junction bases unmatched: 8. Per the germline V gene, CDR1 is WSHSY and CDR2 is SAAADI. CDR3 length: 16 amino acids. The CDR3 DNA reads as TGCGCCAGCAGCTCCGGGACTAGCGGGAGCAGGTACGAGCAGTACTTC. It is translated as CASSSGTSGSRYEQYF.

The gene calls are TRBV5-1 and TRBJ2-7; D might be TRBD2 (6 bases). Deletions cut 1 base from V and 7 bases from J, with 18 bases between. The CDR3 is 15 residues long. CDR1 is SGHRS, CDR2 YFSETQ, per germline. In DNA, the CDR3 is TGCGCCAGCAGCTTGATTGGAGGGATGGCAAAAGAGCAGTACTTC. Encoded protein: CASSLIGGMAKEQYF.

This chain uses TRBV5-1 with TRBJ1-1; 9 bases agree with TRBD1. The ends lost 4 bases at V and 1 base at J; junction bases unmatched: 5. The length of the CDR3 is 15 residues. Germline V gene data show CDR1 as SGHRS and CDR2 as YFSETQ. CDR3 protein: CASSTPGQGNTEAFF. CDR3 DNA sequence: TGCGCCAGCAGCACGCCGGGACAGGGGAACACTGAAGCTTTCTTT.

The chain has TRBV19 and TRBJ2-5, with 9 nucleotides matching TRBD2. The CDR3 runs to 15 residues. In germline, CDR1 is LNHDA, CDR2 SQIVND (reference sequence). V was clipped by 0 bases and J by 4 bases; unmatched bases: 3. In DNA form, the CDR3 reads TGTGCCAGTAGTATAGAGGGACTAGCTACAGAGACCCAGTACTTC. Residues: CASSIEGLATETQYF.

V and J are TRBV29-1 and TRBJ2-3; 8 nucleotides match TRBD2. The CDR3 runs 16 residues. Germline V CDR1 and CDR2: SQVTM, ANQGSEA. Losses at the gene ends were 1 base for V and 3 bases for J; bases not matched to a gene: 9. CDR3 loop: CSVEGPCGRRTDTQYF. The CDR3 DNA sequence: TGCAGCGTTGAAGGCCCCTGCGGGAGGAGGACAGATACGCAGTATTTT.